The rows below give T cell receptor beta chains drawn from one sample of a study of T cell changes during pregnancy in multiple sclerosis. Produced via immunoSEQ multiplex PCR; TCRdb's table is partial and in-frame only. The sample consists of 40,000 to 60,000 clones, approximately 90% of them appearing once. Source: CD8+ T cells from peripheral blood mononuclear cells, taken in the second trimester of pregnancy. The receptor set was obtained from a female donor with multiple sclerosis, enrolled in a pregnancy study. Each CDR3 is given with its conserved first and last residue. D genes are given only for firm matches. Part of the rows lack a size; the others show once, few, many or a class for expanded clones.

abundance	v_gene	d_gene	j_gene	CDR3aa	CDR3nt
-	TRBV7-9	-	TRBJ2-5	CASSREETQYF	TGTGCCAGCAGCCGGGAAGAGACCCAGTACTTC
-	TRBV5-6	-	TRBJ2-1	CASRRRTENFYNEQFF	TGTGCCAGCAGGAGGAGGACAGAAAACTTCTACAATGAGCAGTTCTTC
-	TRBV9	TRBD1	TRBJ1-1	CASSVARDSGNTEAFF	TGTGCCAGCAGCGTAGCTAGGGACAGCGGGAACACTGAAGCTTTCTTT
-	TRBV4-3	-	TRBJ2-2	CASSMGGGELFF	TGCGCCAGCAGCATGGGGGGCGGGGAGCTGTTTTTT
-	TRBV5-1	-	TRBJ2-5	CASSTWGEETQYF	TGCGCCAGCAGCACGTGGGGGGAAGAGACCCAGTACTTC
few	TRBV5-5	TRBD2	TRBJ2-7	CASSLVPGGSYEQYF	TGTGCCAGCAGCTTGGTACCGGGGGGTTCCTACGAGCAGTACTTC
-	TRBV19	-	TRBJ2-2	CASSKLDDTGELFF	TGTGCCAGTAGCAAACTCGATGACACCGGGGAGCTGTTTTTT
-	TRBV5-6	-	TRBJ2-1	CASTPAGRYNEQFF	TGTGCCAGCACCCCTGCAGGGCGATACAATGAGCAGTTCTTC
-	TRBV27	TRBD1	TRBJ2-7	CASTLGTGRGEQYF	TGTGCCAGCACCCTCGGGACAGGGCGAGGCGAGCAGTACTTC
once	TRBV7-2	-	TRBJ2-2	CASSLAGGLAGELFF	TGTGCCAGCAGCTTAGCGGGGGGTTTGGCCGGGGAGCTGTTTTTT
-	TRBV9	-	TRBJ2-7	CASSVGAGQSSYEQYF	TGTGCCAGCAGCGTAGGGGCAGGGCAAAGCTCCTACGAGCAGTACTTC
-	TRBV10-1	-	TRBJ1-5	CANLKTTRQGNQPQHF	TGCGCCAACCTTAAAACGACGCGGCAGGGGAATCAGCCCCAGCATTTT
-	TRBV9	TRBD2	TRBJ2-3	CASSGGRTSGLTDTQYF	TGTGCCAGCAGCGGGGGTCGGACTAGCGGGCTCACAGATACGCAGTATTTT
-	TRBV9	-	TRBJ1-1	CASSVSGTKEAFF	TGTGCCAGCAGCGTCTCCGGGACAAAGGAAGCTTTCTTT
-	TRBV13	-	TRBJ2-2	CASSFPTANTGELFF	TGTGCCAGCAGCTTTCCGACAGCGAACACCGGGGAGCTGTTTTTT
-	TRBV5-5	TRBD1	TRBJ2-7	CASSLGQGNSYEQYF	TGTGCCAGCAGCCTGGGACAGGGTAATTCCTACGAGCAGTACTTC
-	TRBV7-6	-	TRBJ1-6	CASSSPSSAGDYNSPLHF	TGTGCCAGCAGCTCCCCTTCGTCGGCAGGGGACTATAATTCACCCCTCCACTTT
-	TRBV25-1	-	TRBJ2-7	CASSSAPGVYEQYF	TGTGCCAGCAGTTCCGCCCCGGGGGTCTACGAGCAGTACTTC
-	TRBV19	TRBD2	TRBJ2-7	CASSGGSYEQYF	TGTGCCAGTTCGGGGGGGTCCTACGAGCAGTACTTC
-	TRBV9	TRBD1	TRBJ2-5	CASSGDRQETQYF	TGTGCCAGCAGCGGGGACAGGCAAGAGACCCAGTACTTC
-	TRBV9	TRBD2	TRBJ2-4	CASSPWGGDQNIQYF	TGTGCCAGCAGCCCTTGGGGAGGGGATCAAAACATTCAGTACTTC
-	TRBV6-5	-	TRBJ1-1	CASSYRGGDTEAFF	TGTGCCAGCAGTTACAGGGGGGGGGACACTGAAGCTTTCTTT
-	TRBV12-5	TRBD1	TRBJ1-1	CASGNPGQGSMNTEAFF	TGTGCTAGTGGCAACCCGGGACAGGGGTCGATGAACACTGAAGCTTTCTTT
-	TRBV4-3	TRBD1	TRBJ2-7	CASSQEGTGTTYEQYF	TGCGCCAGCAGCCAAGAAGGGACAGGGACTACCTACGAGCAGTACTTC
-	TRBV27	-	TRBJ2-3	CASSFWGGDTQYF	TGTGCCAGCAGTTTTTGGGGAGGAGATACGCAGTATTTT
-	TRBV29-1	TRBD1	TRBJ2-7	CSVPGQGPYEQYF	TGCAGCGTCCCGGGACAGGGCCCCTACGAGCAGTACTTC
once	TRBV7-9	-	TRBJ2-1	CASSLGRGAVEQFF	TGTGCCAGCAGCTTAGGGCGGGGTGCCGTTGAGCAGTTCTTC
once	TRBV7-3	-	TRBJ2-3	CASSLMGSGTDTQYF	TGTGCCAGCAGCTTAATGGGGAGTGGCACAGATACGCAGTATTTT
-	TRBV7-8	-	TRBJ1-4	CASTQGWSTNEKLFF	TGTGCCAGCACCCAGGGGTGGAGCACTAATGAAAAACTGTTTTTT
-	TRBV27	-	TRBJ1-6	CASREVPYNSPLHF	TGTGCCAGCAGGGAGGTACCCTATAATTCACCCCTCCACTTT
-	TRBV4-1	TRBD1	TRBJ2-7	CASSPRDSSYEQYF	TGCGCCAGCAGCCCCCGGGACAGCTCCTACGAGCAGTACTTC
-	TRBV7-2	TRBD2	TRBJ2-4	CASSLGGGGVGNIQYF	TGTGCCAGCAGCTTAGGGGGCGGGGGGGTAGGAAACATTCAGTACTTC
-	TRBV29-1	-	TRBJ2-6	CSVEDLDGSSGANVLTF	TGCAGCGTTGAAGATCTAGACGGGAGCTCTGGGGCCAACGTCCTGACTTTC
-	TRBV4-3	-	TRBJ2-2	CASSQQAQSNTGELFF	TGCGCCAGCAGCCAACAGGCTCAGTCGAACACCGGGGAGCTGTTTTTT
-	TRBV4-3	-	TRBJ2-2	CASSPPVGELFF	TGCGCCAGCAGCCCCCCCGTAGGGGAGCTGTTTTTT
-	TRBV4-3	-	TRBJ2-2	CASSPGEDSARTGELFF	TGCGCCAGCAGCCCGGGTGAGGACTCTGCTCGAACCGGGGAGCTGTTTTTT
-	TRBV4-3	TRBD2	TRBJ2-7	CASSHPGGDEQYF	TGCGCCAGCAGCCACCCCGGGGGGGATGAGCAGTACTTC